A single TCR beta chain is shown here with its context. Its antigen is currently not known. No qualities accompany the bases; no much larger clone lies one base away. The entry originates in a study of OX40 agonist ivuxolimab in advanced cancers. About the full investigation: Ivuxolimab, which targeted the costimulatory receptor OX40 (CD134), was an agonistic, fully human IgG2 monoclonal antibody. The paper covers the monotherapy dose-escalation part of the phase I ivuxolimab trial, which included N of about 56 patients. Among the roughly 50 dose-escalation patients, some 20 had hepatocellular carcinoma, roughly 15 melanoma, 9 renal cell carcinoma and 9 head and neck cancer. Partial responses occurred in three dose-escalation patients: two with cutaneous melanoma and one with hepatocellular carcinoma. The purpose of peripheral TCRbeta sequencing was to test whether ivuxolimab changed TCR sequence diversity and led to clonal T-cell expansion. Prior anti-PD-1, anti-PD-L1 or anti-CTLA-4 therapy was permitted, and checkpoint inhibitors had been received by approximately 39% of dose-escalation patients. In the dose-escalation cohort, around four fifths of patients were male, and the mean age was 60 years with a range of about 20 to 79. Intravenous ivuxolimab was administered to patients every 2 weeks at six dose levels: 0.01, 0.1, 0.3, 1.5, 3 and 10 mg/kg.

The trial excluded patients who had a history of autoimmune disease or were on systemic immunosuppression. Peripheral blood for TCR sequencing was collected from all dose cohorts at baseline, on cycle 4 day 1, and on cycle 7 day 1. Samples were obtained from an open-label, multicenter, first-in-human phase I dose-escalation trial of ivuxolimab. Adults with locally advanced or metastatic head and neck squamous cell, hepatocellular, melanoma or renal cell carcinoma were enrolled in the trial. Before TCR sequencing, CD4+ T cells and CD8+ T cells were sorted from peripheral blood as separate populations. The CDR3 numbers 18 residues from cysteine through phenylalanine. Solely the CDR3 DNA is kept, with 54 bases framed from the first base. Germline trimming amounts to 4 bases on V and 2 bases on J, with 10 as the count of junction bases outside the gene matches. The germline V gene specifies LGHNA as CDR1 and YSLEER as CDR2.

Overall results and qualifications from the work: After ivuxolimab, expanded clones were on average more numerous among CD8+ T cells than among CD4+ T cells. Clonal expansion of both CD4+ and CD8+ blood T cells was observed from baseline to week 6 at doses 0.1 to 3.0 mg/kg. In the 0.1-3.0 mg/kg groups, partial responders were among the patients with the lowest normalized peripheral clonal expansion, particularly in CD8+ T cells. Which antigens the clonally expanded peripheral T cells were specific for was not determined. Low levels of normalized T-cell clonal expansion were also shown by some nonresponding patients.

Genomic DNA was isolated from the sorted cells so that the TCRbeta CDR3 region could be sequenced. The immunoSEQ Assay was used to sequence the TCRbeta CDR3 regions. Imported from immuneACCESS, the table was reduced by TCRdb to in-frame sequences with V and J called. These copies leave out some clones; in studies compared against another copy, an unresolved V gene accounts for under half, and the cause of the remainder is not known. The sample table records more than 35,000 clones; around 77% of these occur just once. Under 25% of the sample lies in the top ten. The receptor chain draws on TRBV4-3 and TRBJ2-1, with 11 middle bases fitting TRBD2. The sequence came from an adult with an advanced solid tumor such as melanoma, head and neck, liver or kidney cancer. This material consisted of CD4+ or CD8+ T cells sorted from blood, taken in a trial of the OX40 agonist ivuxolimab. The DNA reads as follows: TGCGCCAGCAGCCGTGGATTAGCGGGGGGGCCTGCCTACAATGAGCAGTTCTTC. The translation is CASSRGLAGGPAYNEQFF.